One and the same sample provided the 27 T cell receptor beta chains below, sequenced in a study of PD-L1 blockade in urothelial cancer. The time point is: pretreatment peripheral blood. Sequencing used immunoSEQ multiplex PCR; TCRdb keeps in-frame clones, though not all of them. Of roughly 39,000 clones listed, 90% to 95% are singletons. The material sequenced was PBMCs, taken around atezolizumab (anti-PD-L1) treatment. The origin of the receptors is a woman aged 55-75 years with urothelial cancer.

In this sample, this clone turned up a few times. The chain links TRBV28 to TRBJ2-3; 15 positions match TRBD2. Germline CDR1 is MDHEN and CDR2 is SYDVKM. With 3 bases clipped from V and 5 bases from J, the junction kept 3 bases outside the gene matches. CDR3 size: 16 residues. The CDR3: CASSFGGLAGGDTQYF. In DNA form, the CDR3 reads TGTGCCAGCAGTTTCGGGGGACTAGCGGGAGGAGATACGCAGTATTTT. Combining the CDR3 with reference TRBV28 and TRBJ2-3 gives the whole variable domain DVKVTQSSRYLVKRTGEKVFLECVQDMDHENMFWYRQDPGLGLRLIYFSYDVKMKEKGDIPEGYSVSREKKERFSLILESASTNQTSMYLCASSFGGLAGGDTQYFGPGTRLTVL.

As DNA, the CDR3 is TGCGCCAGCAGCTTGCAAGCGGGAGGGGGCTACGAGCAGTACTTC. Translated: CASSLQAGGGYEQYF. The rearrangement links TRBV5-1 to TRBJ2-7; TRBD2 matches at 10 bases. Per germline, CDR1 SGHRS and CDR2 YFSETQ. J gave up 3 bases and V 1 base, and 4 bases lay outside the gene matches. This CDR3 region has 15 residues.

This clone was recorded only once. This sequence joins TRBV5-4 and TRBJ1-2, with TRBD1 identical over 7 bases. Germline values: CDR1 SGHNT, CDR2 YYREEE (reference sequence). This CDR3 region has 15 residues. J was trimmed by 7 bases and V by 0 bases; bases with no gene match: 9. The CDR3 spells CASSLEGRGSGGYTF. The CDR3 bases are TGTGCCAGCAGCTTGGAGGGCAGGGGGTCTGGTGGCTACACCTTC.

The rearrangement links TRBV2 to TRBJ2-2; TRBD1 agrees at 9 bases. Germline lookup yields CDR1 SNHLY and CDR2 FYNNEI. V dropped 4 bases and J dropped 5; count of bases not matched to a gene: 2. This CDR3 is built from 14 residues. The CDR3 nucleotides read TGTGCCAGCAGTGGACAGGGGGGGACCGGGGAGCTGTTTTTT. Translating it yields CASSGQGGTGELFF.

This clone was picked up one time. The chain has TRBV4-2 and TRBJ2-7, with 8 bases that match TRBD1. V lost 3 bases to trimming and J lost 2 bases; unmatched junction nucleotides: 9. The germline CDR1 and CDR2 sequences are LGHNA and YNFKEQ. The CDR3 spans 16 residues. This chain's CDR3 is CASSQTPAGGPYEQYF. CDR3 coding DNA: TGTGCCAGCAGCCAGACCCCGGCAGGGGGCCCCTACGAGCAGTACTTC.

The sample holds one count of this clone. The chain has TRBV11-2 and TRBJ2-7; D may be TRBD2 (6 bases). The CDR3 is 14 amino acids. Germline assignment: CDR1 SGHAT and CDR2 FQNNGV. The V end lost 5 bases, the J end lost 6 bases, and 17 bases lay between the germline ends. CDR3 protein: CASSPPGVRREQYF. In DNA, the CDR3 is TGTGCCAGCAGCCCCCCGGGGGTAAGGCGCGAGCAGTACTTC.

The chain carries TRBV6-1 and TRBJ2-7, with 8 positions matching TRBD1. CDR1 and CDR2 from the germline V gene are MNHNS and SASEGT. CDR3 length: 14 residues. V lost 8 bases to trimming and J lost 0 bases; unmatched junction nucleotides: 6. The CDR3 DNA reads TGTGCCAGCCAACCGGGACAGGCCTCCTACGAGCAGTACTTC. This sequence encodes CASQPGQASYEQYF.

V usage is TRBV18 and J usage is TRBJ2-7, with TRBD1 matching 8 bases. The trim removed 6 bases at V and 1 base at J, leaving 2 bases unmatched. Germline V gene lookup returns CDR1 KGHSH and CDR2 LQKENI. The CDR3 runs 13 residues. CDR3 DNA: TGTGCCAGCTCGCGGACAGGGTCCTACGAGCAGTACTTC. As protein: CASSRTGSYEQYF.

The chain links TRBV6-1 to TRBJ2-7, with no clear D. Between the trimmed V and J ends, which lost 3 bases and 1 base, there was a span of 10 bases. This CDR3 spans 14 amino acids. CDR1 and CDR2 (germline): MNHNS, SASEGT. CDR3 nucleotides: TGTGCCAGCAGTGATACGGGTAGTTCCTACGAGCAGTACTTC. It encodes CASSDTGSSYEQYF.

This clone has just a few counts. The chain joins TRBV11-2 to TRBJ2-7; possible D gene TRBD1, 6 bases. The CDR3 runs to 13 residues. Germline CDR1 reads SGHAT; CDR2 reads FQNNGV. V was trimmed by 2 bases and J by 2 bases, leaving 7 bases between them. CDR3 coding DNA: TGTGCCAGCAGCTTACGGGACACCTACGAGCAGTACTTC. Its protein product is CASSLRDTYEQYF.

The CDR3 coding sequence is TGTGCCAGCAGTTTACAGGGGGCAGATACGCAGTATTTT. It specifies CASSLQGADTQYF. The genes are TRBV28 and TRBJ2-3; 7 nucleotides line up with TRBD1. V lost 2 bases, J lost 4 bases, and 0 bases stayed unmatched. The CDR3 consists of 13 residues. Germline CDR1 MDHEN, CDR2 SYDVKM.

The gene calls are TRBV10-2 and TRBJ1-5; 8 nucleotides agree with TRBD1. Trimming cost V 6 bases and J 6 bases; bases outside gene matches: 10. The CDR3 sequence is 15 residues long. CDR1 is WSHSY, CDR2 SAAADI, per germline. The CDR3 nucleotides are TGCGCCAGCAGCCCACAGGGGGTTTGGGGTCAGCCCCAGCATTTT. Its protein is CASSPQGVWGQPQHF.

V is TRBV28 and J is TRBJ1-1; TRBD1 agrees at 10 bases. The CDR3 sequence is 16 residues long. Germline assignment: CDR1 MDHEN and CDR2 SYDVKM. After removal of 5 bases from V and 6 bases from J, the junction contained 12 bases not matched to a gene. The CDR3 here is CASSPGTGDGMAEAFF. Written as DNA, the CDR3 is TGTGCCAGCAGTCCCGGGACAGGGGATGGTATGGCTGAAGCTTTCTTT.

The chain recombines TRBV5-1 with TRBJ2-2; 10 positions agree with TRBD1. Germline CDR1 SGHRS, CDR2 YFSETQ. The V and J ends lost 3 bases and 3 bases, in that order; junction bases with no gene match: 11. The CDR3 has 18 residues. For the CDR3, the DNA is TGCGCCAGCAGCTCGTATGGTATGGGACAGGGGCACACCGGGGAGCTGTTTTTT. Its translation is CASSSYGMGQGHTGELFF.

V gene TRBV5-8 combines with J gene TRBJ1-2; 11 nucleotides agree with TRBD1. Germline V gene sequence: CDR1 SGHTS, CDR2 YDEGEE. Unmatched junction bases numbered 7, after V lost 0 bases and J lost 3 bases. This CDR3 contains 17 residues. The CDR3 loop reads CASSLVRRDRGDYGYTF. DNA for the CDR3: TGTGCCAGCAGCTTGGTCCGCCGGGACAGGGGGGACTATGGCTACACCTTC.

V gene TRBV5-1 combines with J gene TRBJ2-5; D uncertain. V was clipped by 0 bases and J by 5 bases, with 11 bases between them. Germline V CDR1 and CDR2: SGHRS, YFSETQ. The CDR3 covers 14 residues. CDR3 protein: CASSLGPPRETQYF. In DNA form, the CDR3 reads TGCGCCAGCAGCTTGGGGCCCCCGCGGGAGACCCAGTACTTC.

CDR3 residues: CASSLSLRVTDTQYF. CDR3 DNA: TGTGCCAGCAGCTTATCACTACGGGTCACAGATACGCAGTATTTT. J is TRBJ2-3 and V is TRBV7-2; D is ambiguous. CDR1 SGHTA and CDR2 FQGNSA come from the germline V gene. V lost 2 bases and J 2 bases, leaving 11 bases between the germline ends. The CDR3 has 15 residues.

The chain has TRBV28 and TRBJ2-5; TRBD2 matches 15 bases. This CDR3 spans 15 amino acids. V shed 6 bases and J 9 bases; nucleotides not matched to a gene: 8. Germline CDR1 and CDR2: MDHEN and SYDVKM. CDR3 bases: TGTGCCAGCAGCTCCCGGACTAGCGGGAGGGCTGCCCAGTACTTC. It translates to CASSSRTSGRAAQYF.

CDR3 sequence: CASKGTGITNQPQHF. The DNA for the CDR3 is TGTGCCAGCAAGGGGACAGGGATAACGAATCAGCCCCAGCATTTT. This chain connects TRBV18 to TRBJ1-5; 9 bases align to TRBD1. Trimming took 8 bases from V and 4 from J; bases not matched to a gene: 9. This CDR3 is built from 15 residues. Germline V lookup: CDR1 KGHSH, CDR2 LQKENI.

The chain carries TRBV5-1 and TRBJ1-4, with D possibly TRBD1 on 5 matching bases. CDR3 length: 15 residues. With 4 bases removed from V and 4 bases from J, the gap between germline ends came to 14 bases. Germline V gene lookup returns CDR1 SGHRS and CDR2 YFSETQ. The CDR3 here is CASSTGTADNEKLFF. DNA for the CDR3: TGCGCCAGCAGCACGGGGACTGCAGATAATGAAAAACTGTTTTTT.

V is TRBV9 and J is TRBJ2-7, with 8 bases that match TRBD2. Germline loops: CDR1 SGDLS, CDR2 YYNGEE. V lost 5 bases, J lost 3 bases, and 7 bases stayed unmatched. CDR3 length equals 14 residues. CDR3 region: CASSRSGMDYEQYF. The CDR3 DNA reads as TGTGCCAGCAGTCGTAGCGGGATGGACTACGAGCAGTACTTC.

The chain uses TRBV29-1 and TRBJ1-2, with a possible D match to TRBD1 (5 bases). Trimming shortened V by 2 bases and J by 6 bases, and 13 bases separated the two germline ends. In germline, CDR1 is SQVTM, CDR2 ANQGSEA. The CDR3 extends over 13 amino acids. Written as DNA, the CDR3 is TGCAGCGTTGAACGTATGGCCAGGGATGGCTACACCTTC. This encodes CSVERMARDGYTF. Full variable domain (rest looked up from reference TRBV29-1 and TRBJ1-2): SAVISQKPSRDICQRGTSLTIQCQVDSQVTMMFWYRQQPGQSLTLIATANQGSEATYESGFVIDKFPISRPNLTFSTLTVSNMSPEDSSIYLCSVERMARDGYTFGSGTRLTVV.

This sequence joins TRBV4-1 and TRBJ2-2; D perhaps matches TRBD2 (5 bases). CDR3 length: 16 amino acids. V lost 1 base and J lost 1, with 10 bases in between. Germline assignment: CDR1 MGHRA and CDR2 YSYEKL. CDR3 region: CASSQVAGENTGELFF. In nucleotides, the CDR3 is TGCGCCAGCAGCCAAGTCGCCGGGGAGAACACCGGGGAGCTGTTTTTT.

The rearrangement links TRBV5-1 to TRBJ2-3; 11 positions agree with TRBD2. Germline CDR1 is SGHRS and CDR2 is YFSETQ. J lost 4 bases, V lost 5 bases, and 12 bases had no gene match. This CDR3 has 17 amino acids. In DNA, the CDR3 is TGCGCCAGCAGTCCCGGGACTAGCGGTCTGGGGGCAGATACGCAGTATTTT. This sequence encodes CASSPGTSGLGADTQYF.

In regard to this clone: Additional DNA sequences in this sample encode the identical CDR3. This chain joins TRBV28 and TRBJ2-7, with TRBD2 matching over 7 bases. The trim removed 3 bases at V and 5 bases at J, leaving 13 bases unmatched. CDR3 length equals 16 residues. Per germline, CDR1 MDHEN and CDR2 SYDVKM. The CDR3: CASSFHIERGGNEQYF. The CDR3 DNA sequence: TGTGCCAGCAGTTTCCACATCGAGAGGGGAGGGAACGAGCAGTACTTC.

This chain links TRBV11-2 with TRBJ2-5; D call uncertain. CDR1 is SGHAT and CDR2 is FQNNGV in the germline V gene. V lost 4 bases and J 5 bases, leaving 20 bases between the germline ends. This CDR3 has 16 amino acids. CDR3: CASSSAAQIRRETQYF. In DNA form, the CDR3 reads TGTGCCAGCAGCTCAGCAGCGCAGATCCGACGGGAGACCCAGTACTTC.

The CDR3 sequence is CASSLSGRTNEKLFF. The CDR3 nucleotides read TGTGCCAGCAGTTTATCGGGTAGAACTAATGAAAAACTGTTTTTT. The chain carries TRBV28 and TRBJ1-4; D gene ambiguous. The germline V gene encodes CDR1 MDHEN and CDR2 SYDVKM. With 1 base removed from V and 1 base from J, the gap between germline ends came to 7 bases. The CDR3 runs 15 residues.